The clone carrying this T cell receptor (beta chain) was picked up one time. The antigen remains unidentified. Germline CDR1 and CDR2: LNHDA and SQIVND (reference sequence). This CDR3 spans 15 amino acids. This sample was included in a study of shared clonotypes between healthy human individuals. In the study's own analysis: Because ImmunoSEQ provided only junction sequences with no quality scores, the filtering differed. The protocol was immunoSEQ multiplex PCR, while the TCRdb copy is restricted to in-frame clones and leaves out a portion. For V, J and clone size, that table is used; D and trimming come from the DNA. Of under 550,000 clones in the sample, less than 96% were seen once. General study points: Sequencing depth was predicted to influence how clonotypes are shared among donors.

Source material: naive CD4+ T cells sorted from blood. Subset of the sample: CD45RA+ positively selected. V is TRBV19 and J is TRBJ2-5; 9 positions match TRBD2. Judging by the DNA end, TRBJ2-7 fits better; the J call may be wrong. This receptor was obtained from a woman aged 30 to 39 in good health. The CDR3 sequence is CASRPLGSGSTEQYF. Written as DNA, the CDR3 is TGTGCCAGTAGACCGCTGGGTAGCGGGAGTACCGAGCAGTACTTC.